These 21 T cell receptor beta chains came from one sample sequenced in a study of CD8 T cells in ankylosing spondylitis. Whole-study results and caveats: It appeared that ankylosing spondylitis blood was characterized by a TCR beta motif of about 8 highly homologous variants.

For these receptors, no antigen is known. MiXCR, applied by TCRdb to the 5' RACE reads, yields one record per CDR3 protein. The sample lists some 840,000 distinct CDR3 sequences; 10% to 15% were seen once. Sequencing was done on a sample of blood, either unsorted or a sorted T cell fraction (not recorded which). Source of these receptors: a male donor with ankylosing spondylitis.

CDR3 nucleotides: TGTGCCAGCAGCATCGGGACAGGCGGTGGAGAAAAACTGTTTTTT. Translating gives CASSIGTGGGEKLFF. The V and J genes are TRBV7-2 and TRBJ1-4; TRBD1 agrees at 8 bases. In germline, CDR1 is SGHTA, CDR2 FQGNSA. The V gene end was trimmed by 5 bases and the J gene end by 8 bases; junction bases not matched to a gene: 10. CDR3 length equals 15 residues.

The chain combines TRBV13 with TRBJ2-1, with a possible D match to TRBD2 (5 bases). Germline-derived CDR1 and CDR2 are PRHDT and FYEKMQ (reference sequence). This CDR3 is 16 amino acids long. The V and J ends lost 5 bases and 5 bases respectively, with 19 bases between them. DNA of the CDR3: TGTGCCAGCAGCCCTCGACGGACTGATGTCAACAATGAGCAGTTCTTC. It specifies CASSPRRTDVNNEQFF. Full variable domain (rest looked up from reference TRBV13 and TRBJ2-1): AAGVIQSPRHLIKEKRETATLKCYPIPRHDTVYWYQQGPGQDPQFLISFYEKMQSDKGSIPDRFSAQQFSDYHSELNMSSLELGDSALYFCASSPRRTDVNNEQFFGPGTRLTVL.

This clonotype was seen a few times. The J gene is TRBJ2-2, the V gene TRBV9, with D unclear. Germline loops: CDR1 SGDLS, CDR2 YYNGEE. The ends were cut back, 2 bases at V and 2 bases at J, with 10 bases in the middle. The CDR3 runs to 15 residues. CDR3 residues: CASSVGGHNTGELFF. The CDR3 nucleotides read TGTGCCAGCAGCGTGGGTGGGCACAACACCGGGGAGCTGTTTTTT.

The chain has TRBV5-1 and TRBJ2-7; D is perhaps TRBD2 (5 bases). This CDR3 region has 13 residues. The germline V and J ends were trimmed by 0 bases and 7 bases, with 11 bases remaining between them. Per the germline V gene, CDR1 is SGHRS and CDR2 is YFSETQ. As DNA, the CDR3 is TGCGCCAGCAGCTTGGGGCCGAGGGTTGAGCAGTACTTC. Translation: CASSLGPRVEQYF.

This clonotype showed up just a few times. This chain links TRBV5-1 with TRBJ2-1; 12 nucleotides match TRBD1. The length of the CDR3 is 15 residues. Germline lookup yields CDR1 SGHRS and CDR2 YFSETQ. The junction had 9 bases not matched to a gene; V was cut back by 5 bases and J by 9 bases. The DNA of the CDR3 is TGCGCCAGCAGATCTCACGGGACAGGGGGCGGTGAGCAGTTCTTC. Translated, it gives CASRSHGTGGGEQFF.

CDR3 nucleotide sequence: TGCAGCGTCTCCAGGGGCCTCGGGGACGGCTACACCTTC. Its protein product is CSVSRGLGDGYTF. The V call is TRBV29-1, the J call TRBJ1-2; D possibly corresponds to TRBD1 (6 bases). The CDR3 totals 13 residues. V lost 6 bases and J lost 8, with 19 bases in between. Germline V gives CDR1 SQVTM, CDR2 ANQGSEA.

The chain recombines TRBV10-3 with TRBJ2-7; TRBD1 matches 9 bases. The V gene's germline CDR1 is ENHRY and CDR2 SYGVKD. Trimming cost V 2 bases and J 12 bases; bases outside gene matches: 11. The CDR3 is 14 amino acids. CDR3 sequence (DNA): TGTGCCATCAGTGAGCCAGGACAGGGGATCCGTCCGTACTTC. Amino acid sequence: CAISEPGQGIRPYF.

This clonotype turned up a few times. The chain's CDR3 is CASSQGTGFREQYF. The CDR3, as DNA: TGCGCCAGCAGCCAAGGGACAGGTTTCCGCGAGCAGTACTTC. The chain recombines TRBV4-1 with TRBJ2-7, with 7 bases lining up with TRBD1. The length of the CDR3 is 14 residues. J was trimmed by 6 bases and V by 1 base; bases with no gene match: 6. Germline loops: CDR1 MGHRA, CDR2 YSYEKL.

This clonotype was seen ten or more times. The V call is TRBV12-3 or TRBV12-4, the J call TRBJ1-2, with D tentatively TRBD1 (6 bases). This CDR3 is built from 14 residues. Trimming took off 8 bases at V and 7 bases at J, with 20 bases between the two ends. The CDR3 DNA sequence: TGTGCCAGCGAATCGACAGGAAGTTCGCGTGGCTACACCTTC. Translated: CASESTGSSRGYTF.

This clonotype was observed many times. This chain links TRBV6-5 with TRBJ2-1; possibly TRBD2 for D (6 bases). There are 13 residues in the CDR3. CDR1 is MNHEY, CDR2 SVGAGI, per germline. V was shortened by 2 bases and J by 11 bases, with 13 bases between the two germline ends. The CDR3 loop reads CASSYAWGRKQFF. CDR3 DNA: TGTGCCAGCAGTTACGCTTGGGGGAGGAAGCAGTTCTTC.

This clonotype was counted only a few times. The chain employs TRBV7-2 and TRBJ2-1; 7 nucleotides match TRBD2. There are 17 residues in the CDR3. Germline V gene sequence: CDR1 SGHTA, CDR2 FQGNSA. J was trimmed by 3 bases and V by 2 bases; bases with no gene match: 10. The CDR3: CASSLRPGSGHYNEQFF. Here the CDR3 DNA reads TGTGCCAGCAGCTTACGACCTGGTAGCGGGCACTACAATGAGCAGTTCTTC.

This clonotype was counted a few times. This chain links TRBV5-4 with TRBJ2-5; 10 positions match TRBD2. There are 14 residues in the CDR3. The trim removed 2 bases at V and 3 bases at J, leaving 1 base unmatched. Germline CDR1 and CDR2: SGHNT and YYREEE (reference sequence). The CDR3: CASSFTSGEETQYF. The DNA for the CDR3 is TGTGCCAGCAGCTTTACTAGCGGGGAAGAGACCCAGTACTTC.

Only a few counts were recorded for this clonotype. This chain links TRBV6-1 with TRBJ2-2; 12 bases are a match to TRBD2. With V trimmed by 7 bases and J by 1 base, 4 bases remained unmatched. Germline V gene lookup returns CDR1 MNHNS and CDR2 SASEGT. The CDR3 has 16 residues. CDR3 nucleotides: TGTGCCAGCACCCTACTAGCGGGAGGGAACACCGGGGAGCTGTTTTTT. Its protein is CASTLLAGGNTGELFF.

This clonotype has a count of ten or more. V is TRBV5-1 and J is TRBJ2-1; 10 bases match TRBD2. CDR3 length: 16 amino acids. CDR1 and CDR2 from the germline V gene are SGHRS and YFSETQ. V lost 4 bases, J lost 4 bases, and 8 bases stayed unmatched. CDR3 bases: TGCGCCAGCAGCCGCCTAGCGGGAGTTAGTTACAATGAGCAGTTCTTC. This codes for CASSRLAGVSYNEQFF.

The chain has TRBV15 and TRBJ2-2; maybe TRBD2 (7 bases). Germline V gives CDR1 LNHNV, CDR2 YYDKDF (reference sequence). Trimming shortened V by 1 base and J by 6 bases, and 18 bases separated the two germline ends. The CDR3 consists of 17 residues. The CDR3 coding sequence is TGTGCCACCAGCAGAGCTGCGGGGGCGTCGTGGGCCGGGGAGCTGTTTTTT. As protein: CATSRAAGASWAGELFF. Full variable domain (outside the CDR3, taken from reference TRBV15 and TRBJ2-2): DAMVIQNPRYQVTQFGKPVTLSCSQTLNHNVMYWYQQKSSQAPKLLFHYYDKDFNNEADTPDNFQSRRPNTSFCFLDIRSPGLGDTAMYLCATSRAAGASWAGELFFGEGSRLTVL.

This clonotype was counted many times. The chain carries TRBV29-1 and TRBJ1-1; no reliable D call. The germline gives CDR1 SQVTM, CDR2 ANQGSEA. V gave up 4 bases and J gave up 3 bases, with 9 bases separating them. The CDR3 length is 12 residues. The CDR3, as DNA: TGCAGCGTTGGAGGGATCGACACTGAAGCTTTCTTT. Its protein is CSVGGIDTEAFF.

The V and J genes are TRBV20-1 and TRBJ1-2; 7 bases are a match to TRBD1. Losses at the gene ends were 6 bases for V and 8 bases for J; bases not matched to a gene: 9. Germline V gene sequence: CDR1 DFQATT, CDR2 SNEGSKA (reference sequence). The CDR3 runs to 12 residues. The CDR3 loop reads CSALGGGEGYTF. The CDR3 DNA reads TGCAGTGCCCTGGGAGGGGGCGAAGGCTACACCTTC.

The chain employs TRBV7-2 and TRBJ2-7; possible D gene TRBD1, 5 bases. The V end was cut by 0 bases, the J end by 7 bases, with 16 bases between. The CDR3 extends over 15 amino acids. The germline V gene encodes CDR1 SGHTA and CDR2 FQGNSA. The CDR3 region is CASSLARQPTIEQYF. The DNA for the CDR3 is TGTGCCAGCAGCTTAGCGCGACAGCCTACGATAGAGCAGTACTTC. Full variable domain (rest looked up from reference TRBV7-2 and TRBJ2-7): GAGVSQSPSNKVTEKGKDVELRCDPISGHTALYWYRQSLGQGLEFLIYFQGNSAPDKSGLPSDRFSAERTGGSVSTLTIQRTQQEDSAVYLCASSLARQPTIEQYFGPGTRLTVT.

The rearrangement uses TRBV7-3 and TRBJ2-2; 9 bases are shared with TRBD1. This CDR3 is 16 amino acids long. From germline, CDR1 is SGHTA and CDR2 FQGTGA. The J segment lost 5 bases and the V segment lost 2 bases, leaving 6 bases of the junction unmatched. The CDR3 DNA reads as TGTGCCAGCAGCTTAGGGGGACAGGGTTGGACCGGGGAGCTGTTTTTT. Its protein product is CASSLGGQGWTGELFF.

The chain carries TRBV9 and TRBJ2-1; D might be TRBD2 (5 bases). The CDR3 length is 14 residues. Trimming left V 8 bases short and J 4 bases short, with 16 bases between. CDR1 and CDR2 (germline): SGDLS, YYNGEE. The chain's CDR3 is CARTRDFWYNEQFF. In nucleotides, the CDR3 is TGTGCCAGGACGAGGGATTTTTGGTACAATGAGCAGTTCTTC.

This clonotype was picked up many times. The chain is built from TRBV29-1 and TRBJ2-7; D is unclear. Trimming took 4 bases from V and 7 from J, leaving 14 bases between them. CDR1 is SQVTM, CDR2 ANQGSEA, per germline. This CDR3 has 12 amino acids. Here the CDR3 DNA reads TGCAGCGTTGCTGCTCCCCCTAGGGAGCAGTACTTC. Protein sequence: CSVAAPPREQYF.